These T cell receptor beta chains were read from a single sample in a study of T-cell reconstitution after alpha-beta-depleted transplantation in children. MiXCR, applied by TCRdb to the PCR reads, yields one record per CDR3 protein. Among 780,000 or so distinct CDR3 sequences listed, roughly 15% were seen once. The sequences come from PBMCs, mostly from graft donor cells, collected 360 days after TCRalphabeta/CD19-depleted stem cell transplant. Receptor source: a male patient under 18 who had a stem cell transplant for acute lymphoblastic leukemia, so the T cells may come from the graft donor. CDR3s include the opening cysteine and the closing phenylalanine or tryptophan. The D gene is left open where the match is weak. Rows give clone size only sometimes, using once, few, many, or a class for an expanded clone.

CDR3 protein: CSVDGTTGVGDEQYF
CDR3 DNA: TGCAGCGTCGATGGAACTACGGGGGTAGGCGACGAGCAGTACTTC
D gene: -
V gene: TRBV29-1
J gene: TRBJ2-7
clone size: many

CDR3 protein: CASSTGVAGGVTIEQYF
CDR3 DNA: TGCGCCAGCAGCACCGGAGTAGCGGGAGGGGTCACCATCGAGCAGTACTTC
D gene: TRBD2
V gene: TRBV5-1
J gene: TRBJ2-7
clone size: few

CDR3 protein: CASIPRTESSYEQYF
CDR3 DNA: TGTGCCAGCATTCCCCGGACAGAGAGCTCCTACGAGCAGTACTTC
D gene: -
V gene: TRBV27
J gene: TRBJ2-7
clone size: few

CDR3 protein: CASTSPRGGYGYTF
CDR3 DNA: TGTGCCAGCACATCTCCGAGAGGGGGCTATGGCTACACCTTC
D gene: -
V gene: TRBV2
J gene: TRBJ1-2
clone size: -

CDR3 protein: CASSRDRWAGNTIYF
CDR3 DNA: TGTGCCAGCAGTCGCGACCGGTGGGCTGGAAACACCATATATTTT
D gene: -
V gene: TRBV12-3/TRBV12-4
J gene: TRBJ1-3
clone size: many

CDR3 protein: CASSSEGKLGETQYF
CDR3 DNA: TGTGCCAGCAGCTCAGAGGGCAAGCTTGGAGAGACCCAGTACTTC
D gene: -
V gene: TRBV13
J gene: TRBJ2-5
clone size: -

CDR3 protein: CASSSWSGMGYNEQFF
CDR3 DNA: TGTGCCAGCAGCTCGTGGAGCGGGATGGGGTACAATGAGCAGTTCTTC
D gene: TRBD2
V gene: TRBV9
J gene: TRBJ2-1
clone size: many

CDR3 protein: CASSHSGRFTDTQYF
CDR3 DNA: TGCGCCAGCAGCCATAGCGGGAGGTTCACAGATACGCAGTATTTT
D gene: TRBD2
V gene: TRBV4-1
J gene: TRBJ2-3
clone size: few

CDR3 protein: CASSLSWGIRNNEQFF
CDR3 DNA: TGTGCCAGCAGTTTATCTTGGGGGATACGAAACAATGAGCAGTTCTTC
D gene: -
V gene: TRBV12-3/TRBV12-4
J gene: TRBJ2-1
clone size: few

CDR3 protein: CASSPGFLAGAKDTQYF
CDR3 DNA: TGTGCCAGCTCACCAGGTTTCCTAGCGGGAGCGAAAGATACGCAGTATTTT
D gene: TRBD2
V gene: TRBV18
J gene: TRBJ2-3
clone size: -

CDR3 protein: CAWSVLGGSEQFF
CDR3 DNA: TGTGCCTGGAGTGTACTGGGGGGCAGTGAGCAGTTCTTC
D gene: -
V gene: TRBV30
J gene: TRBJ2-1
clone size: once

CDR3 protein: CASSLAIPAGAYEQYF
CDR3 DNA: TGCGCCAGCAGCTTGGCAATCCCAGCGGGAGCCTACGAGCAGTACTTC
D gene: TRBD2
V gene: TRBV5-1
J gene: TRBJ2-7
clone size: few

CDR3 protein: CASSGRKNQPQHF
CDR3 DNA: TGTGCCAGCAGCGGACGGAAAAATCAGCCCCAGCATTTT
D gene: -
V gene: TRBV4-2
J gene: TRBJ1-5
clone size: -

CDR3 protein: CSARRGQGYTEAFF
CDR3 DNA: TGCAGTGCTAGAAGAGGACAGGGATACACTGAAGCTTTCTTT
D gene: TRBD1
V gene: TRBV20-1
J gene: TRBJ1-1
clone size: -

CDR3 protein: CASSFLRGGREQYF
CDR3 DNA: TGTGCCAGCAGCTTTCTTAGAGGAGGACGCGAGCAGTACTTC
D gene: -
V gene: TRBV13
J gene: TRBJ2-7
clone size: few

CDR3 protein: CASTGAAEAFF
CDR3 DNA: TGTGCCAGCACCGGCGCCGCTGAAGCTTTCTTT
D gene: -
V gene: TRBV2
J gene: TRBJ1-1
clone size: few

CDR3 protein: CASSQHSGTSFSDTQYF
CDR3 DNA: TGTGCCAGCAGTCAACATTCCGGGACTAGCTTTTCAGATACGCAGTATTTT
D gene: TRBD2
V gene: TRBV6-2/TRBV6-3
J gene: TRBJ2-3
clone size: many

CDR3 protein: CAWKDTGELFF
CDR3 DNA: TGTGCCTGGAAGGACACCGGGGAGCTGTTTTTT
D gene: -
V gene: TRBV30
J gene: TRBJ2-2
clone size: few

CDR3 protein: CASSLGGASEKLFF
CDR3 DNA: TGCGCCAGCAGCTTGGGAGGGGCTTCTGAAAAACTGTTTTTT
D gene: -
V gene: TRBV5-1
J gene: TRBJ1-4
clone size: -

CDR3 protein: CSVTGGDRNTGELFF
CDR3 DNA: TGCAGCGTCACGGGGGGGGACCGTAACACCGGGGAGCTGTTTTTT
D gene: TRBD2
V gene: TRBV29-1
J gene: TRBJ2-2
clone size: few

CDR3 protein: CSAQKVGYNEQFF
CDR3 DNA: TGCAGCGCTCAGAAAGTTGGATACAATGAGCAGTTCTTC
D gene: -
V gene: TRBV29-1
J gene: TRBJ2-1
clone size: few

CDR3 protein: CASSSIRSVTEAFF
CDR3 DNA: TGTGCCAGCAGCTCTATCCGGTCGGTCACTGAAGCTTTCTTT
D gene: -
V gene: TRBV7-9
J gene: TRBJ1-1
clone size: -

CDR3 protein: CASSDWGRGTNNEQFF
CDR3 DNA: TGTGCCAGCAGTGACTGGGGCAGGGGGACCAACAATGAGCAGTTCTTC
D gene: TRBD1
V gene: TRBV27
J gene: TRBJ2-1
clone size: -

CDR3 protein: CASSSPRVGTYNEQFF
CDR3 DNA: TGTGCCAGCAGTTCCCCTCGGGTGGGGACCTACAATGAGCAGTTCTTC
D gene: -
V gene: TRBV12-3/TRBV12-4
J gene: TRBJ2-1
clone size: -

CDR3 protein: CASSLALGRTYEQYF
CDR3 DNA: TGTGCCAGCAGTTTGGCCCTAGGTCGGACCTACGAGCAGTACTTC
D gene: -
V gene: TRBV12-3/TRBV12-4
J gene: TRBJ2-7
clone size: many

CDR3 protein: CASSLAPGQDFNTEAFF
CDR3 DNA: TGTGCCAGCAGTTTAGCTCCGGGACAGGACTTTAACACTGAAGCTTTCTTT
D gene: TRBD1
V gene: TRBV12-3/TRBV12-4
J gene: TRBJ1-1
clone size: few

CDR3 protein: CASSYDASPFEPQHF
CDR3 DNA: TGTGCCAGCAGTTACGACGCGTCTCCTTTCGAACCCCAGCATTTT
D gene: -
V gene: TRBV6-5
J gene: TRBJ1-5
clone size: -

CDR3 protein: CASSLQEAPREKLFF
CDR3 DNA: TGTGCCAGCAGCCTACAGGAGGCCCCCCGTGAAAAACTGTTTTTT
D gene: -
V gene: TRBV2
J gene: TRBJ1-4
clone size: -

CDR3 protein: CASSQPGTGNGEQYF
CDR3 DNA: TGTGCCAGCAGCCAACCCGGGACAGGGAACGGGGAGCAGTACTTC
D gene: TRBD1
V gene: TRBV3-1
J gene: TRBJ2-7
clone size: -

CDR3 protein: CASSLNDRGGNSIQYF
CDR3 DNA: TGTGCCAGCAGCCTTAACGACCGAGGCGGTAATAGTATACAGTACTTC
D gene: -
V gene: TRBV7-2
J gene: TRBJ2-4
clone size: many

CDR3 protein: CASSQGPGRRETQYF
CDR3 DNA: TGCGCCAGCAGCCAAGGGCCCGGGCGTCGGGAGACCCAGTACTTC
D gene: -
V gene: TRBV4-1
J gene: TRBJ2-5
clone size: -

CDR3 protein: CSVEEGAWRETPLANEQFF
CDR3 DNA: TGCAGCGTTGAAGAAGGGGCTTGGCGGGAGACTCCTCTCGCCAATGAGCAGTTCTTC
D gene: TRBD2
V gene: TRBV29-1
J gene: TRBJ2-1
clone size: few

CDR3 protein: CAISGRGQGRSYEQYF
CDR3 DNA: TGTGCCATCAGTGGTCGGGGACAGGGGAGATCCTACGAGCAGTACTTC
D gene: TRBD1
V gene: TRBV10-3
J gene: TRBJ2-7
clone size: many

CDR3 protein: CASSQKRGGGYNEQFF
CDR3 DNA: TGTGCCAGCAGCCAAAAGAGGGGGGGAGGGTACAATGAGCAGTTCTTC
D gene: -
V gene: TRBV14
J gene: TRBJ2-1
clone size: few

CDR3 protein: CASSHLLSREWLVYF
CDR3 DNA: TGCGCCAGCAGCCACCTACTATCACGGGAGTGGTTGGTGTACTTC
D gene: -
V gene: TRBV4-1
J gene: TRBJ2-7
clone size: -

CDR3 protein: CASSLRGRDNEQFF
CDR3 DNA: TGTGCCAGCAGTTTGAGGGGCAGGGACAATGAGCAGTTCTTC
D gene: -
V gene: TRBV6-5
J gene: TRBJ2-1
clone size: few